This TCR beta chain was sequenced during a study of a mutant IDH1 vaccine in newly diagnosed glioma. Comments on this clone: Its antigen remains unidentified.

Clones were sequenced by immunoSEQ multiplex PCR, and TCRdb holds only the in-frame ones, with some missing. The sample consists of fewer than 35,000 clones, approximately 83% of them appearing once. Germline-derived CDR1 and CDR2 are SGHTS and YDEGEE. The length of the CDR3 is 15 residues. Trimming took 5 bases from V and 8 from J, leaving 19 bases between them. Time point described: week 47, end of study. Each dose delivered 300 ug of mutant IDH1 20-mer peptide subcutaneously with imiquimod. This TCR was recovered from a man aged 30 to 45 with glioma. Sequences were derived from PBMCs, sampled from a glioma patient whose treatment included an IDH1 peptide vaccine. The chain joins TRBV5-8 to TRBJ1-4; D may be TRBD1 (5 bases). The CDR3 is CASRREAGTGEKLFF. The CDR3 DNA reads as TGTGCCAGCAGAAGAGAAGCCGGGACGGGAGAAAAACTGTTTTTT.